The 21 T cell receptor beta chains below come from one sample, sequenced in a study of PD-1 blockade in mismatch repair-deficient tumors. Some clones are missing from TCRdb's copy, which holds only in-frame ones; the method was immunoSEQ multiplex PCR. Altogether around 120,000 clones are present, 85% to 90% being singletons, with the ten largest covering 12%. Sequenced material: peripheral blood, taken approximately 73 weeks after starting pembrolizumab. These receptors came from an adult with mismatch repair-deficient cancer.

This rearrangement joins TRBV9 to TRBJ2-7; 12 nucleotides match TRBD2. With 3 bases clipped from V and 9 bases from J, the junction kept 13 bases outside the gene matches. The CDR3 sequence is 16 residues long. Germline values: CDR1 SGDLS, CDR2 YYNGEE. In DNA, the CDR3 is TGTGCCAGCAGCGGGCTAGCGGGAGGGCCTAAAGTTCGGCAGTACTTC. This sequence encodes CASSGLAGGPKVRQYF.

This clone was seen a single time. This chain uses TRBV30 with TRBJ1-1; D might be TRBD1 (6 bases). Per germline, CDR1 GTSNPN and CDR2 SVGIG (reference sequence). Trimming left V 0 bases short and J 6 bases short, with 14 bases between. This CDR3 comprises 14 residues. The CDR3 loop is CAWSVSGDTAEAFF. CDR3 DNA sequence: TGTGCCTGGAGTGTCTCAGGGGATACAGCTGAAGCTTTCTTT.

The rearrangement uses TRBV20-1 and TRBJ2-1; D unresolved. Trimming removed 7 bases at V and 5 bases at J, with 6 bases between. Germline V gene sequence: CDR1 DFQATT, CDR2 SNEGSKA (reference sequence). This CDR3 comprises 10 residues. The CDR3 nucleotides are TGCAGTGGGTGGGACAATGAGCAGTTCTTC. Its protein is CSGWDNEQFF.

This chain joins TRBV5-1 and TRBJ2-1; D possibly corresponds to TRBD1 (6 bases). V was shortened by 4 bases and J by 5 bases, with 10 bases between the two germline ends. The CDR3 totals 13 residues. Germline V gene sequence: CDR1 SGHRS, CDR2 YFSETQ. The CDR3 nucleotides read TGCGCCAGCAGCAAAGGACAGAACAATGAGCAGTTCTTC. This gives the protein CASSKGQNNEQFF.

The chain uses TRBV5-6 and TRBJ2-1; 11 bases fit TRBD2. The CDR3 runs 19 residues. The V segment lost 4 bases and the J segment 0 bases; nucleotides outside the gene matches: 12. Germline CDR1 reads SGHDT; CDR2 reads YYEEEE. The CDR3 sequence: CASSTPGLAEPGSYNEQFF. As DNA, the CDR3 is TGTGCCAGCAGCACGCCGGGACTAGCGGAGCCGGGCTCCTACAATGAGCAGTTCTTC.

The chain recombines TRBV19 with TRBJ1-1, with no clear D. The V gene lost 5 bases and the J gene lost 2 bases, with 9 bases spanning the gap. This CDR3 contains 13 residues. In germline, CDR1 is LNHDA, CDR2 SQIVND (reference sequence). CDR3 nucleotide sequence: TGTGCCAGTAGTCGAACGGAAAACACTGAAGCTTTCTTT. This gives the protein CASSRTENTEAFF.

V is TRBV19 and J is TRBJ2-3, with 9 bases matching TRBD1. The V and J ends lost 6 bases and 4 bases, in that order; junction bases with no gene match: 5. The CDR3 runs to 14 residues. Germline-derived CDR1 and CDR2 are LNHDA and SQIVND (reference sequence). The CDR3 nucleotides read TGTGCCAGTAGCCCGGGACAGGGCCCAGATACGCAGTATTTT. Residues: CASSPGQGPDTQYF.

The genes are TRBV7-9 and TRBJ1-1; no definite D call. The CDR3 is 15 amino acids. CDR1 and CDR2 from the germline V gene are SEHNR and FQNEAQ (reference sequence). Trimming removed 2 bases at V and 0 bases at J, with 10 bases between. The CDR3 protein is CASSLSRILNTEAFF. DNA for the CDR3: TGTGCCAGCAGCTTAAGCAGGATCCTGAACACTGAAGCTTTCTTT.

In this sample, this clone turned up a few times. Other DNA variants within this sample encode the same CDR3. The chain carries TRBV4-1 and TRBJ2-7, with TRBD1 matching 9 bases. CDR3 length: 15 residues. Germline V gene data show CDR1 as MGHRA and CDR2 as YSYEKL. V shed 1 base and J 2 bases; nucleotides not matched to a gene: 3. DNA for the CDR3: TGCGCCAGCAGCCAAGGGGGACAGGGAACCTACGAGCAGTACTTC. It specifies CASSQGGQGTYEQYF.

The chain recombines TRBV11-1 with TRBJ2-1; tentatively, D is TRBD2 (6 bases). Trimming removed 5 bases at V and 7 bases at J, with 12 bases between. Germline V lookup: CDR1 SGHAT, CDR2 FQDESV (reference sequence). This CDR3 region has 13 residues. The CDR3 region is CASSVTSYNEQFF. CDR3 coding DNA: TGTGCCAGCAGCGTGACTAGTTATAATGAGCAGTTCTTC. Filled out from reference TRBV11-1 and TRBJ2-1, the complete variable domain reads EAEVAQSPRYKITEKSQAVAFWCDPISGHATLYWYRQILGQGPELLVQFQDESVVDDSQLPKDRFSAERLKGVDSTLKIQPAELGDSAMYLCASSVTSYNEQFFGPGTRLTVL.

The chain joins TRBV6-5 to TRBJ1-2; D possibly corresponds to TRBD1 (5 bases). From germline, CDR1 is MNHEY and CDR2 SVGAGI. The CDR3 has 15 amino acids. Trimming removed 6 bases from V and 4 bases from J, with 18 bases in between. The CDR3, as DNA: TGTGCCAGCAGCTCGCGTCCCGGGGGTCCCTATGGCTACACCTTC. The encoded protein is CASSSRPGGPYGYTF.

The chain carries TRBV27 and TRBJ2-5; 7 bases line up with TRBD1. Germline V CDR1 and CDR2: MNHEY, SMNVEV (reference sequence). The ends lost 3 bases at V and 4 bases at J; junction bases unmatched: 5. The CDR3 spans 14 residues. The CDR3 DNA follows: TGTGCCAGCAGTTTGACAGGGTCGGGAGAGACCCAGTACTTC. The encoded protein is CASSLTGSGETQYF.

The chain carries TRBV30 and TRBJ2-4; D possibly matches TRBD1 or TRBD2 (6 bases each). CDR3 length equals 12 residues. The germline V gene encodes CDR1 GTSNPN and CDR2 SVGIG (reference sequence). Trimming left V 0 bases short and J 8 bases short, with 8 bases between. The CDR3 DNA reads as TGTGCCTGGAGTGTAAGGGGGGACATTCAGTACTTC. It is translated as CAWSVRGDIQYF.

The chain carries TRBV19 and TRBJ2-1; tentatively, D is TRBD1 (6 bases). The CDR3 is 12 amino acids. Between the trimmed V and J ends, which lost 7 bases and 4 bases, there was a span of 8 bases. The germline V gene encodes CDR1 LNHDA and CDR2 SQIVND (reference sequence). The CDR3 nucleotides are TGTGCCAGTACGGACAGATACAATGAGCAGTTCTTC. Protein sequence: CASTDRYNEQFF.

The chain carries TRBV6-1 and TRBJ2-3; 9 nucleotides match TRBD2. J was trimmed by 2 bases and V by 9 bases; bases with no gene match: 6. The CDR3 consists of 14 residues. Germline assignment: CDR1 MNHNS and CDR2 SASEGT. The CDR3 sequence: CASTAGGDTDTQYF. CDR3 bases: TGTGCCAGTACGGCGGGAGGGGACACAGATACGCAGTATTTT.

The rearrangement uses TRBV29-1 and TRBJ2-5; 11 nucleotides match TRBD1. Germline V gene data show CDR1 as SQVTM and CDR2 as ANQGSEA. V lost 3 bases and J lost 5; bases outside the gene matches: 8. The CDR3 is 15 residues long. The CDR3 nucleotides read TGCAGCGTTGATTCGGGACAGGGGGTGGAGGAGACCCAGTACTTC. This translates into CSVDSGQGVEETQYF.

The chain couples TRBV7-2 to TRBJ2-4; D remains unclear. V was shortened by 4 bases and J by 0 bases, with 13 bases between the two germline ends. The germline V gene has CDR1 SGHTA and CDR2 FQGNSA. This CDR3 has 16 residues. DNA for the CDR3: TGTGCCAGCAGCTCCCGCGTTGGGCTAGCCAAAAACATTCAGTACTTC. It specifies CASSSRVGLAKNIQYF. The full variable domain, rest sourced from reference TRBV7-2 and TRBJ2-4, is GAGVSQSPSNKVTEKGKDVELRCDPISGHTALYWYRQSLGQGLEFLIYFQGNSAPDKSGLPSDRFSAERTGGSVSTLTIQRTQQEDSAVYLCASSSRVGLAKNIQYFGAGTRLSVL.

This chain links TRBV4-1 with TRBJ2-7; TRBD1 matches at 7 bases. From germline, CDR1 is MGHRA and CDR2 YSYEKL. This CDR3 has 15 residues. Trimming took 4 bases from V and 2 from J; bases not matched to a gene: 8. This CDR3 is CASSPQKGATYEQYF. The DNA of the CDR3 is TGCGCCAGCAGCCCACAGAAGGGGGCGACCTACGAGCAGTACTTC.

The V and J genes are TRBV6-6 and TRBJ2-1; D gene unclear. The V gene lost 1 base and the J gene lost 6 bases, with 10 bases spanning the gap. CDR1 and CDR2 (germline): MNHNY, SVGAGI (reference sequence). This CDR3 comprises 14 residues. This chain's CDR3 is CASSYWVTGNEQFF. The CDR3 region has the DNA TGTGCCAGCAGTTACTGGGTGACTGGCAATGAGCAGTTCTTC.

The V and J genes are TRBV4-3 and TRBJ2-1; 12 nucleotides agree with TRBD2. Per germline, CDR1 LGHNA and CDR2 YSLEER. V was pared by 0 bases and J by 6 bases, with 9 bases of the junction left unmatched. This CDR3 is 18 amino acids long. This chain's CDR3 is CASSQDPSGRAGINEQFF. Here the CDR3 DNA reads TGCGCCAGCAGCCAAGATCCTAGCGGGAGGGCCGGGATCAATGAGCAGTTCTTC.

V is TRBV15 and J is TRBJ2-3; no clear D gene. CDR1 is LNHNV, CDR2 YYDKDF, per germline (reference sequence). The CDR3 spans 15 residues. The V and J ends lost 4 bases and 2 bases respectively, with 13 bases between them. CDR3 DNA sequence: TGTGCCACCAGCATCTGGCGTGGCTCCACAGATACGCAGTATTTT. Its translation is CATSIWRGSTDTQYF. Drawing the rest from reference TRBV15 and TRBJ2-3, the complete variable domain is DAMVIQNPRYQVTQFGKPVTLSCSQTLNHNVMYWYQQKSSQAPKLLFHYYDKDFNNEADTPDNFQSRRPNTSFCFLDIRSPGLGDTAMYLCATSIWRGSTDTQYFGPGTRLTVL.